This is a list of T cell receptor beta chains from one sample in a study of response to subunit inactivated influenza vaccine. Via MiXCR, TCRdb re-called the RT-PCR reads, giving one row per CDR3 protein. The sample holds fewer than 550,000 distinct CDR3 sequences, less than 30% seen once. The sequenced sample was CD4+ T cells sorted from PBMCs, obtained less than 6 days after vaccination. Source of these receptors: a man aged 45-65 years who received an inactivated influenza vaccine. Each CDR3 is given with its conserved first and last residue. A D gene is named only where the DNA matches it firmly. Where a row states a size, it is once, few, many or the class of an expanded clone; other rows omit it.

>TRBV5-1|NA|TRBJ2-3|NA
CASRVKADTDTQYF
TGCGCCAGCAGAGTCAAGGCGGACACAGATACGCAGTATTTT
>TRBV29-1|few|TRBJ1-1|NA
CSVVQQGNTEAFF
TGCAGCGTTGTACAGCAGGGTAACACTGAAGCTTTCTTT
>TRBV10-3|many|TRBJ2-1|TRBD1
CATRDRGFYNEQFF
TGTGCCACCCGGGACAGGGGATTCTACAATGAGCAGTTCTTC
>TRBV18|NA|TRBJ1-1|NA
CASSPRGPDLANTEAFF
TGTGCCAGCTCACCACGAGGTCCCGACCTTGCGAACACTGAAGCTTTCTTT
>TRBV5-1|NA|TRBJ2-3|NA
CASSLGAVTDTQYF
TGCGCCAGCAGCTTGGGTGCAGTCACAGATACGCAGTATTTT
>TRBV20-1|many|TRBJ2-5|NA
CSAREKGTQYF
TGCAGTGCTAGAGAGAAAGGGACCCAGTACTTC
>TRBV12-3/TRBV12-4|NA|TRBJ2-5|TRBD2
CASSPQWGSGSETQYF
TGTGCCAGCAGCCCCCAGTGGGGTAGCGGGAGTGAGACCCAGTACTTC
>TRBV24-1|few|TRBJ2-2|TRBD1
CATSGDRAANTGELFF
TGTGCCACCAGTGGGGACAGGGCCGCGAACACCGGGGAGCTGTTTTTT
>TRBV19|NA|TRBJ1-5|NA
CASNSVSKGPQHF
TGTGCCAGTAATTCTGTCTCCAAGGGGCCCCAGCATTTT
>TRBV4-2|NA|TRBJ2-1|TRBD2
CASSQGTSGSGDEQFF
TGTGCCAGCAGCCAGGGGACTAGCGGGAGCGGCGATGAGCAGTTCTTC
>TRBV7-2|NA|TRBJ1-1|NA
CASSPSPGNTEAFF
TGTGCCAGCAGCCCAAGCCCGGGGAACACTGAAGCTTTCTTT
>TRBV12-3/TRBV12-4|many|TRBJ2-2|NA
CASSSGSPGELFF
TGTGCCAGCAGTTCAGGGTCCCCCGGGGAGCTGTTTTTT
>TRBV12-3/TRBV12-4|NA|TRBJ2-2|NA
CASRVRDPPGGELFF
TGTGCCAGCAGAGTACGGGACCCCCCTGGAGGGGAGCTGTTTTTT
>TRBV20-1|few|TRBJ2-5|TRBD2
CSARDLRASGGRYQETQYF
TGCAGTGCTAGAGATCTACGCGCTAGCGGGGGGAGGTACCAAGAGACCCAGTACTTC
>TRBV29-1|NA|TRBJ1-1|TRBD1
CSVERVDRGTEAFF
TGCAGCGTTGAAAGGGTTGACAGGGGTACCGAAGCTTTCTTT
>TRBV28|NA|TRBJ1-1|NA
CASNQMGTEAFF
TGTGCCAGCAATCAAATGGGCACTGAAGCTTTCTTT
>TRBV10-3|NA|TRBJ2-7|NA
CAISESQAATEQYF
TGTGCCATCAGTGAGTCGCAGGCCGCTACGGAACAGTACTTC
>TRBV29-1|NA|TRBJ2-7|NA
CSAGSHSYEQYF
TGCAGCGCCGGGAGCCATTCCTACGAGCAGTACTTC
>TRBV3-1|few|TRBJ2-2|TRBD2
CASSRTGTINTGELFF
TGTGCCAGCAGCCGCACCGGGACTATCAACACCGGGGAGCTGTTTTTT